The 26 T cell receptor beta chains listed next were all sequenced from one sample in a study of blood T cell repertoires in COVID-19. Some clones are missing from TCRdb's copy, which holds only in-frame ones; the method was immunoSEQ multiplex PCR. This sample yields approximately 38,000 clones, of which roughly 89% are seen a single time; roughly 7.2% belongs to the top ten. What was sequenced was peripheral blood. The receptors were gathered from a human donor in a cohort sampled during active COVID-19.

In DNA, the CDR3 is TGTGCCAGCTCGCGAACGAACCGGGACACTGAAGCTTTCTTT. Its translation: CASSRTNRDTEAFF. This chain uses TRBV18 with TRBJ1-1; D gene uncertain. The CDR3 has 14 residues. The V end was cut by 6 bases, the J end by 3 bases, with 14 bases between. CDR1 KGHSH and CDR2 LQKENI come from the germline V gene.

J is TRBJ1-6 and V is TRBV4-1, with a tentative D call TRBD1 (5 bases). This CDR3 is built from 16 residues. Trimming stripped 6 bases from V and 5 bases from J, with 17 bases between. CDR1 is MGHRA and CDR2 is YSYEKL in the germline V gene. CDR3 DNA sequence: TGCGCCAGCAGGCCGGGGGGAGGGGACCATAATTCACCCCTCCACTTT. Translation gives CASRPGGGDHNSPLHF.

This chain connects TRBV13 to TRBJ2-7; TRBD1 matches at 8 bases. The V gene end was trimmed by 3 bases and the J gene end by 5 bases; junction bases not matched to a gene: 9. The CDR3 consists of 15 residues. Germline CDR1 and CDR2: PRHDT and FYEKMQ (reference sequence). The CDR3 DNA sequence: TGTGCCAGCAGCTTGGGGCCCAGGGGGCCCGACGAGCAGTACTTC. Amino acids: CASSLGPRGPDEQYF.

This chain connects TRBV6-5 to TRBJ2-1; TRBD2 aligns across 9 bases. V trimming: 6 bases; J trimming: 4 bases; junction bases outside the gene matches: 7. Germline V gene data show CDR1 as MNHEY and CDR2 as SVGAGI. This CDR3 has 15 amino acids. The CDR3 DNA follows: TGTGCCAGCAGGTCGACTAGCGGTATATACAATGAGCAGTTCTTC. This gives the protein CASRSTSGIYNEQFF.

The V call is TRBV11-1, the J call TRBJ2-7; D call uncertain. The CDR3 runs to 13 residues. Deletions cut 5 bases from V and 1 base from J, with 9 bases between. CDR1 SGHAT and CDR2 FQDESV come from the germline V gene (reference sequence). The CDR3 protein is CASSLTHSYEQYF. The DNA for the CDR3 is TGTGCCAGCAGCCTGACTCATTCCTACGAGCAGTACTTC.

The chain employs TRBV4-1 and TRBJ1-1; a possible D gene is TRBD1 (5 bases). The CDR3 contains 15 residues. Germline V gene data show CDR1 as MGHRA and CDR2 as YSYEKL. Trimming removed 1 base at V and 0 bases at J, with 9 bases between. CDR3 protein: CASSQVVGVNTEAFF. Written as DNA, the CDR3 is TGCGCCAGCAGCCAAGTCGTAGGGGTGAACACTGAAGCTTTCTTT.

The CDR3 loop reads CASSDPGLAGTDTQYF. The CDR3 DNA is TGTGCCAGCAGTGACCCTGGACTAGCGGGAACAGATACGCAGTATTTT. The chain carries TRBV28 and TRBJ2-3; 12 nucleotides align to TRBD2. The CDR3 contains 16 residues. The ends lost 5 bases at V and 3 bases at J; junction bases unmatched: 6. From germline, CDR1 is MDHEN and CDR2 SYDVKM.

The chain has TRBV10-2 and TRBJ2-7, with 11 bases matching TRBD1. Germline CDR1 WSHSY, CDR2 SAAADI. The V segment lost 3 bases and the J segment 1 base; nucleotides outside the gene matches: 5. This CDR3 spans 16 amino acids. The CDR3 DNA sequence: TGCGCCAGCAGTGATCCGGGACAGGGGGTGTCCTACGAGCAGTACTTC. Its translation: CASSDPGQGVSYEQYF.

This chain joins TRBV5-1 and TRBJ2-5; D possibly corresponds to TRBD2 (6 bases). CDR1 and CDR2 (germline): SGHRS, YFSETQ. CDR3 size: 15 residues. V was trimmed by 4 bases and J by 12 bases, leaving 25 bases between them. The CDR3 sequence: CASSLRDSSQEVKYF. In nucleotides, the CDR3 is TGCGCCAGCAGCCTGAGGGACTCTTCTCAAGAGGTCAAGTACTTC.

The chain uses TRBV3-1 (or the pseudogene TRBV3-2) and TRBJ2-5; TRBD1 matches at 10 bases. This CDR3 spans 14 amino acids. Per the germline V gene, CDR1 is LGHDT and CDR2 is YNNKEL (reference sequence). The J segment lost 9 bases and the V segment lost 1 base, leaving 5 bases of the junction unmatched. The CDR3 DNA reads as TGTGCCAGCAGCCAAGCCGGGACAGGGGTGCCCCAGTACTTC. Its protein is CASSQAGTGVPQYF.

This chain joins TRBV6-5 and TRBJ2-3; D unclear. Germline V CDR1 and CDR2: MNHEY, SVGAGI. The CDR3 has 13 residues. V lost 7 bases and J 4 bases, leaving 12 bases between the germline ends. CDR3 region: CASTTSGADTQYF. The CDR3 region has the DNA TGTGCCAGCACCACCTCAGGCGCAGATACGCAGTATTTT.

In nucleotides, the CDR3 is TGTGCCAGCAGCTTTGCGCAACAGGGAACTGGAAACACCATATATTTT. The encoded protein is CASSFAQQGTGNTIYF. The chain employs TRBV11-2 and TRBJ1-3; a weak D match, TRBD1 (6 bases). The germline CDR1 and CDR2 sequences are SGHAT and FQNNGV. The CDR3 totals 16 residues. V was shortened by 3 bases and J by 2 bases, with 14 bases between the two germline ends.

The gene calls are TRBV4-1 and TRBJ2-1, with a tentative D call TRBD2 (7 bases). Germline-derived CDR1 and CDR2 are MGHRA and YSYEKL. This CDR3 spans 15 amino acids. V was trimmed by 2 bases and J by 8 bases, leaving 16 bases between them. Written as DNA, the CDR3 is TGCGCCAGCAGCCAAAGTCCGGGGGGCCTGGATGAGCAGTTCTTC. Protein sequence: CASSQSPGGLDEQFF.

The V and J genes are TRBV27 and TRBJ2-7; D may be TRBD2 (7 bases). V lost 2 bases and J 7 bases, leaving 18 bases between the germline ends. This CDR3 is 15 amino acids long. Germline CDR1 and CDR2: MNHEY and SMNVEV (reference sequence). The CDR3 DNA is TGTGCCAGCAGTTTAACCGGGCGGGGGCCGTGGGAGCAGTACTTC. Translating gives CASSLTGRGPWEQYF.

This chain connects TRBV12-5 to TRBJ1-2; 8 nucleotides align to TRBD1. The CDR3 length is 14 residues. V shed 5 bases and J 8 bases; nucleotides not matched to a gene: 10. CDR1 LGHNT and CDR2 FRNRAP come from the germline V gene. CDR3 DNA sequence: TGTGCTAGTGGTCCCCAGGGGGCAGGATACGGCTACACCTTC. Translated: CASGPQGAGYGYTF.

The rearrangement joins TRBV6-1 to TRBJ1-2, with TRBD1 matching 12 bases. There are 17 residues in the CDR3. Germline assignment: CDR1 MNHNS and CDR2 SASEGT. The junction had 10 bases not matched to a gene; V was cut back by 4 bases and J by 4 bases. This chain's CDR3 is CASSGTPGTGGGYGYTF. Written as DNA, the CDR3 is TGTGCCAGCAGTGGAACGCCCGGGACAGGGGGCGGCTATGGCTACACCTTC.

This sequence joins TRBV30 and TRBJ2-1; 7 bases are shared with TRBD2. The CDR3 spans 18 residues. Germline loops: CDR1 GTSNPN, CDR2 SVGIG (reference sequence). The V segment lost 0 bases and the J segment 0 bases; nucleotides outside the gene matches: 11. This chain's CDR3 is CAWSVRLAVMSSYNEQFF. The CDR3 bases are TGTGCCTGGAGTGTACGGCTAGCGGTTATGAGCTCCTACAATGAGCAGTTCTTC.

This sequence joins TRBV4-3 and TRBJ1-3, with D possibly matching TRBD1 (6 bases). The CDR3 is made up of 19 amino acids. Per germline, CDR1 LGHNA and CDR2 YSLEER. V gave up 0 bases and J gave up 2 bases, with 20 bases separating them. The CDR3: CASSQDGLHRESPGNTIYF. CDR3 coding DNA: TGCGCCAGCAGCCAAGATGGGCTCCACAGGGAAAGTCCTGGAAACACCATATATTTT.

This clone came up once. V is TRBV7-2 and J is TRBJ2-1; the match to TRBD2 covers 9 bases. The trim removed 4 bases at V and 0 bases at J, leaving 7 bases unmatched. Germline CDR1 and CDR2: SGHTA and FQGNSA. The CDR3 extends over 17 amino acids. The CDR3, as DNA: TGTGCCAGCAGCTCAAAATTTAGCGGGAGCTCCTACAATGAGCAGTTCTTC. This translates into CASSSKFSGSSYNEQFF.

This rearrangement joins TRBV19 to TRBJ2-6; 10 nucleotides line up with TRBD1. This CDR3 comprises 20 residues. V lost 3 bases to trimming and J lost 0 bases; unmatched junction nucleotides: 11. CDR1 is LNHDA, CDR2 SQIVND, per germline (reference sequence). DNA of the CDR3: TGTGCCAGTAGTATTGAAGCCGGGACAGGGGCCAACTCTGGGGCCAACGTCCTGACTTTC. It specifies CASSIEAGTGANSGANVLTF.

The chain has TRBV19 and TRBJ2-3; D is possibly TRBD1 (5 bases). The CDR3 sequence is 15 residues long. CDR1 and CDR2 (germline): LNHDA, SQIVND (reference sequence). The V and J ends lost 3 bases and 0 bases respectively, with 10 bases between them. CDR3 protein: CASSIDSASTDTQYF. The CDR3, as DNA: TGTGCCAGTAGTATTGACAGTGCTAGCACAGATACGCAGTATTTT.

The count of this clone is one. In DNA, the CDR3 is TGTGCCTGTTACCCCCGGAGGAACTATGGCTACACCTTC. Amino acids: CACYPRRNYGYTF. The chain joins TRBV28 to TRBJ1-2, with D unresolved. Germline loops: CDR1 MDHEN, CDR2 SYDVKM. The ends were cut back, 11 bases at V and 2 bases at J, with 15 bases in the middle. The CDR3 spans 13 residues.

This CDR3 is CASSSSSLHF. The CDR3 DNA sequence: TGTGCCAGCAGCTCCTCTTCCCTCCACTTT. The chain links TRBV2 to TRBJ1-6, with D uncertain. The CDR3 contains 10 residues. V was trimmed by 6 bases and J by 14 bases, leaving 8 bases between them. Germline V gene data show CDR1 as SNHLY and CDR2 as FYNNEI. Variable domain in full (rest from reference TRBV2 and TRBJ1-6): EPEVTQTPSHQVTQMGQEVILRCVPISNHLYFYWYRQILGQKVEFLVSFYNNEISEKSEIFDDQFSVERPDGSNFTLKIRSTKLEDSAMYFCASSSSSLHFGNGTRLTVT.

The table lists this clone with a count of one. The chain carries TRBV5-1 and TRBJ1-1, with unresolved D. The CDR3 is made up of 13 amino acids. CDR1 SGHRS and CDR2 YFSETQ come from the germline V gene. Between the trimmed V and J ends, which lost 4 bases and 3 bases, there was a span of 10 bases. CDR3 coding DNA: TGCGCCAGCAGCCCCGGGATATACACTGAAGCTTTCTTT. This codes for CASSPGIYTEAFF.

This chain connects TRBV6-2 or TRBV6-3 to TRBJ2-4, with a tentative D call TRBD1 (5 bases). From germline, CDR1 is MNHEY and CDR2 SVGEGT. This CDR3 comprises 15 residues. Trimming removed 2 bases at V and 6 bases at J, with 14 bases between. CDR3: CASSYAQGLGNIQYF. Written as DNA, the CDR3 is TGTGCCAGCAGTTACGCCCAGGGTTTAGGAAACATTCAGTACTTC.

The chain employs TRBV4-2 and TRBJ1-5; D call uncertain. The germline V gene has CDR1 LGHNA and CDR2 YNFKEQ. The CDR3 length is 14 residues. V lost 0 bases, J lost 9 bases, and 12 bases lay in between. CDR3 residues: CASSQEKETGPQHF. In DNA, the CDR3 is TGTGCCAGCAGCCAAGAGAAAGAGACTGGGCCCCAGCATTTT.